The table lists the clone carrying this TCR beta chain with a few counts. Its antigen is undetermined. At one end the junction does not follow the germline gene, possibly because of a read error. These data belong to a study of blood T cells in healthy people across ages. Together with a sample-barcoded 5' primer, a J-beta primer mix was included in a second PCR lasting about 7 to 11 cycles. TCRdb re-analysed the 5' RACE reads in MiXCR, keeping a single row per CDR3 protein. The profile shows hundreds of thousands of distinct CDR3 sequences, approximately 30% of them singletons. Broader study findings: Compared with aged donors, long-lived donors showed fewer expanded clones, suggesting selection.

CDR3 length: 17 amino acids. Per the germline V gene, CDR1 is SGHDN and CDR2 is FVKESK. The V gene is TRBV14, the J gene TRBJ1-2; the match to TRBD1 covers 7 bases. Sequenced material: blood. The clonotype comes from a woman of 80 years or more in good health. The CDR3 nucleotides read TGTGCCAGAAGCCAAAACCGGGACAGTTTTTCTAACTATGGCTACACCTTC. This gives the protein CARSQNRDSFSNYGYTF.